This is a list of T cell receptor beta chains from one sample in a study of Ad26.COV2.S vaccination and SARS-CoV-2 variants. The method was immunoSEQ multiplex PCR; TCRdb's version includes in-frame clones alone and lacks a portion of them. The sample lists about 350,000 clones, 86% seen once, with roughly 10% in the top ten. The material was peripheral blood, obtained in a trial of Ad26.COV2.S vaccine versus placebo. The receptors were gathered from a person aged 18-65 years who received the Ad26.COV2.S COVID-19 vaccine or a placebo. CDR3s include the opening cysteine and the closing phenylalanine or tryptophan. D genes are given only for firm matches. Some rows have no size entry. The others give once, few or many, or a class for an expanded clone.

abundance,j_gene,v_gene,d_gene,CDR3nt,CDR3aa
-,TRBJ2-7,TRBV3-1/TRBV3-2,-,TGTGCCAGCAGCCAAGATCGATACAGCGACGAGCAGTACTTC,CASSQDRYSDEQYF
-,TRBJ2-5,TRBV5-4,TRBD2,TGTGCCAGCAGCTCCCGACTAGCGGGAGAAGGAGAGACCCAGTACTTC,CASSSRLAGEGETQYF
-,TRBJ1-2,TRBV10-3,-,TGTGCCATCAGTGCCCTTTCAGGGGAAGATGGCTACACCTTC,CAISALSGEDGYTF
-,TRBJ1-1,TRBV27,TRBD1,TGTGCCAGCAGTTCCTGGACAGGGGCCATGAACACTGAAGCTTTCTTT,CASSSWTGAMNTEAFF
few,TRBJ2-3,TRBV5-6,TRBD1,TGTGCCAGCAGCTTGGGGCCGGGACAGTTCACAGATACGCAGTATTTT,CASSLGPGQFTDTQYF
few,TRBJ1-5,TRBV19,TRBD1,TGTGCCACTGGGGACAGAACTTATCAGCCCCAGCATTTT,CATGDRTYQPQHF
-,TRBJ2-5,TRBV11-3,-,TGTGCCAGCAGCCCAGGGAACAGCCAAGAGACCCAGTACTTC,CASSPGNSQETQYF
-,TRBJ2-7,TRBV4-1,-,TGCGCCAGCAGCCAGTCCAGCGGTTTTTCCTACGAGCAGTACTTC,CASSQSSGFSYEQYF
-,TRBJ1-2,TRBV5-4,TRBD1,TGTGCCTTTCCGACAGGGGGCGGCTACACCTTC,CAFPTGGGYTF
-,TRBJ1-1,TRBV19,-,TGTGCCAGTAAAACCCAGGGGAAGGCTGAAGCTTTCTTT,CASKTQGKAEAFF
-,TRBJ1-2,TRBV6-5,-,TGTGCCAGCAGTTCCCGGACTAGCCTCTATGGCTACACCTTC,CASSSRTSLYGYTF
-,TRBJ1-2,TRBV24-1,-,TGTGCCACCAGTGATTTTGAGGGGTATGGCTACACCTTC,CATSDFEGYGYTF
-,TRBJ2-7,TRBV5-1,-,TGCGCCAGCAGCTTGGAAGCTTTCCAGGGGCCCCTCGGCGAGCAGTACTTC,CASSLEAFQGPLGEQYF